The clone carrying this T cell receptor (beta chain) has just one count. The data were obtained in a study of blood T cell repertoires in COVID-19. Study background: Samples representing acute and convalescent COVID-19 were sourced from the United States, Italy and Spain. PBMCs, B-cell-depleted T cells, or T cells were the source of the cDNA or gDNA that made up the material.

Looked up from germline, CDR1 is SGHNT and CDR2 is YENEEA. Trimming shortened V by 0 bases and J by 6 bases, and 9 bases separated the two germline ends. The CDR3 consists of 13 residues. Per the study methods: Reference gene primers were amplified, and this amplification served to estimate nucleated cell counts. Produced via immunoSEQ multiplex PCR; TCRdb's table is partial and in-frame only. V, J and clone size derive from that table, while D and trimming were established from the DNA sequence. This sample has around 250,000 clones, with 88% found just once. The sample comprised peripheral blood. The sequence was collected from a human donor in a cohort sampled during active COVID-19. V is TRBV11-3 and J is TRBJ2-7; unclear D gene. This CDR3 is CASSLDSGSEQYF. CDR3 bases: TGTGCCAGCAGCTTAGATTCCGGGTCCGAGCAGTACTTC.